The clone carrying this T cell receptor beta chain was observed a few times. Its antigen is unidentified. The germline V gene has CDR1 DFQATT and CDR2 SNEGSKA (reference sequence). V lost 0 bases and J lost 0, with 12 bases in between. The CDR3 contains 15 residues. This sample is part of a study of CD8 T cells in ankylosing spondylitis. TCRdb called the 5' RACE reads again in MiXCR, with one record for every CDR3 protein. Here the sample spans over 600,000 distinct CDR3 sequences, roughly 19% being singletons. Findings and limits, study-wide: What seemed typical of ankylosing spondylitis blood was a TCR beta motif built from fewer than ten highly homologous variants. Prior literature has documented some motif variants in synovial fluid and blood from reactive arthritis.

This rearrangement joins TRBV20-1 to TRBJ2-7; the D gene is possibly TRBD1 (5 bases). The TCR was taken from a male donor with ankylosing spondylitis. Sequenced input: blood, either unsorted or a sorted T cell fraction (not recorded which). The CDR3 region is CSARESGSSSYEQYF. The CDR3 bases are TGCAGTGCTAGAGAGTCAGGGTCCAGCTCCTACGAGCAGTACTTC.